A selection of T cell receptor beta chains follows, all from one sample in a study of T cells after yellow fever vaccination. In TCRdb, the 5' RACE reads were re-called with MiXCR into one record per CDR3 protein. The repertoire has about 320,000 distinct CDR3 sequences, about 4.5% of them found once; the top ten carry just under 20%. The source material was PBMCs, sampled 15 days after the yellow fever booster vaccination. The receptors were sampled from a man between 18 and 29 years old who received the YFV17D yellow fever vaccine. The CDR3 runs from the conserved cysteine through the conserved F or W. A D gene is named only where the DNA matches it firmly. Clone size is not always given. Where it is, it says once, few, many or a class for expanded clones.

D gene | clone size | J gene | V gene | CDR3 DNA | CDR3 protein
TRBD1 | once | TRBJ1-2 | TRBV6-1 | TGTGCCAGCAGTCCCCGACAGGGGGAGAGGACGAACTATGGCTACACCTTC | CASSPRQGERTNYGYTF
TRBD1 | many | TRBJ1-4 | TRBV10-3 | TGTGCCATCAGTGAGCGGGGTCAGGGGGCAGATGAAAAACTGTTTTTT | CAISERGQGADEKLFF
- | - | TRBJ1-1 | TRBV12-3/TRBV12-4 | TGTGCCAGCAGTTTAATCCAGGGCTCTGAAGCTTTCTTT | CASSLIQGSEAFF
TRBD1 | - | TRBJ1-6 | TRBV11-2 | TGTGCCAGCAGCTTTAACCGGGACAGGCAATCACCCCTCCACTTT | CASSFNRDRQSPLHF
- | many | TRBJ2-7 | TRBV4-3 | TGCGCCAGCAGCCAAGACAGGAGCTCCTACGAGCAGTACTTC | CASSQDRSSYEQYF
- | - | TRBJ2-3 | TRBV4-2 | TGCGCCAGCAGCCAAGATGATATGGCTGGTAGCACAGATACGCAGTATTTT | CASSQDDMAGSTDTQYF
- | few | TRBJ2-3 | TRBV4-2 | TGTGCCAGCAGCCAAGCGGGGGTTTATGCGCAGTATTTT | CASSQAGVYAQYF
- | few | TRBJ1-5 | TRBV7-9 | TGTGCCAGCAGCCCCGACAGACTGGGTCAGCCCCAGCATTTT | CASSPDRLGQPQHF
TRBD2 | many | TRBJ2-1 | TRBV6-2/TRBV6-3 | TGTGCCAGCAGGGCCGCAGCGGGGGGGCCGGGGGATGAGCAGTTCTTC | CASRAAAGGPGDEQFF
- | many | TRBJ2-7 | TRBV7-9 | TGTGCCAGCAGCGATGGGGCAGGGAGTTCCTACGAGCAGTACTTC | CASSDGAGSSYEQYF
- | many | TRBJ1-1 | TRBV12-3/TRBV12-4 | TGTGCCAGCAGTTTCGGGATCGAAGCTTTCTTT | CASSFGIEAFF
- | - | TRBJ1-2 | TRBV5-1 | TGCGCCAGCAGCTCCCTTGAAGGGGATGCAGGTGGCTACACCTTC | CASSSLEGDAGGYTF
- | many | TRBJ1-4 | TRBV29-1 | TGCAGCGTTGAACTTCGGGGAAAGGAAGAAAAACTGTTTTTT | CSVELRGKEEKLFF
- | many | TRBJ2-2 | TRBV5-1 | TGCGCCAGCAGGACAGGACTGTGGGAGAACACCGGGGAGCTGTTTTTT | CASRTGLWENTGELFF
TRBD1 | few | TRBJ1-6 | TRBV2 | TGTGCCAGCAGAGCAGAACAGGGGGCTAAGGCACCCCTCCACTTT | CASRAEQGAKAPLHF
- | many | TRBJ2-3 | TRBV7-3 | TGTGCCAGCAGCCCGCGGGTAGCGGGCACAGATACGCAGTATTTT | CASSPRVAGTDTQYF
- | - | TRBJ2-3 | TRBV20-1 | TGCACCCCAGCAGAAAGCACAGATACGCAGTATTTT | CTPAESTDTQYF
- | many | TRBJ2-5 | TRBV5-1 | TGCGCCAGCAGCTTGAGGTTTGGGGGCGAGACCCAGTACTTC | CASSLRFGGETQYF
TRBD2 | - | TRBJ2-1 | TRBV28 | TGTGCCAGCAGTTCAATGCGCACTAGCGGCGGGGGGGAGCAGTTCTTC | CASSSMRTSGGGEQFF
TRBD2 | many | TRBJ2-7 | TRBV12-5 | TGTGCTAGTGGCAAGACCGGGACTAGCGCGTCTCGCTACGAGCAGTACTTC | CASGKTGTSASRYEQYF
- | - | TRBJ1-6 | TRBV27 | TGTGCCAGCAGTTTACGAACAGGCCAACTCTATAATTCACCCCTCCACTTT | CASSLRTGQLYNSPLHF
TRBD1 | many | TRBJ1-5 | TRBV7-2 | TGTGCCAGCAGCTTCCGAAGGGACAGGGGATCCCAGCCCCAGCATTTT | CASSFRRDRGSQPQHF
- | - | TRBJ2-3 | TRBV27 | TGCACCAGCAGTTTCCCGGTTCCTACGCAGTATTTT | CTSSFPVPTQYF
TRBD1 | - | TRBJ1-2 | TRBV5-1 | TGCGCCAGCAGACTACAGGGGTCCAGGGGGACCTATGGCTACACCTTC | CASRLQGSRGTYGYTF
- | many | TRBJ1-3 | TRBV28 | TGTGCCAGCAGTTTCTTTGGGTTGAGCTCTGGAAACACCATATATTTT | CASSFFGLSSGNTIYF
- | few | TRBJ2-6 | TRBV6-2/TRBV6-3 | TGTGCCAGCAACCCAACTTCCCCCCTCTCTGGGGCCAACGTCCTGACTTTC | CASNPTSPLSGANVLTF
- | few | TRBJ1-2 | TRBV20-1 | TGCAGTGCTAGAGACCCCGCTGGTGCTGGCTATGGCTACACCTTC | CSARDPAGAGYGYTF
- | many | TRBJ1-6 | TRBV3-1 | TGTGCCAGCAGCCCTATAGCCTATAATTCACCCCTCCACTTT | CASSPIAYNSPLHF
- | many | TRBJ1-1 | TRBV7-2 | TGTGCCAGCAGCTTAGCGGTAGGGGGTTCTGAAGCTTTCTTT | CASSLAVGGSEAFF
- | - | TRBJ1-6 | TRBV14 | TGTGCCAGCAGCCAAGCATGGGGGGACTCCTATAATTCACCCCTCCACTTT | CASSQAWGDSYNSPLHF
- | many | TRBJ1-1 | TRBV15 | TGTGCCACCAGCAGAGCCCGGGTCGCTGAAGCTTTCTTT | CATSRARVAEAFF
TRBD2 | few | TRBJ2-3 | TRBV20-1 | TGCAGTGCTATAACCGGGACTAGCAGCGCAGATACGCAGTATTTT | CSAITGTSSADTQYF
TRBD1 | many | TRBJ2-2 | TRBV6-5 | TGTGCCAGCAGTAACGACAGGGGGGGCACCGGGGAGCTGTTTTTT | CASSNDRGGTGELFF
- | many | TRBJ2-6 | TRBV20-1 | TGCAGTGTTCAGAAGGGGTTCTCTGGGGCCAACGTCCTGACTTTC | CSVQKGFSGANVLTF
TRBD2 | - | TRBJ2-3 | TRBV7-6 | TGTGCCAGCAGCTTAAATGGCGGGGGGGTGGATACGCAGTATTTT | CASSLNGGGVDTQYF
TRBD2 | many | TRBJ2-5 | TRBV6-5 | TGTGCCAGCAGTTACGTTGGCGGGGGGGCAGGGACCCAGTACTTC | CASSYVGGGAGTQYF
- | few | TRBJ2-1 | TRBV20-1 | TGCAGTGCTAGTCTGGGGGGCCACACCTACAATGAGCAGTTCTTC | CSASLGGHTYNEQFF
- | - | TRBJ1-2 | TRBV7-3 | TGTGCCAGCAGCTTAAGACCTCGTGAAGGCTACACCTTC | CASSLRPREGYTF
- | - | TRBJ1-5 | TRBV7-2 | TGTGCCAGCAGCTCCCAGAACAATCAGCCCCAGCATTTT | CASSSQNNQPQHF
- | few | TRBJ2-3 | TRBV20-1 | TGCAGTGCTATAACCAGCGGTTCCACAGATACGCAGTATTTT | CSAITSGSTDTQYF
TRBD1 | many | TRBJ1-5 | TRBV12-3/TRBV12-4 | TGTGCCAGCAGTCGGACAGGGGTAGCAGGTCAGCCCCAGCATTTT | CASSRTGVAGQPQHF
TRBD1 | - | TRBJ1-2 | TRBV7-2 | TGTGCCAGCAGCCCGCCAGGGGGCGCGAGGTTTACCCATGGCTACACCTTC | CASSPPGGARFTHGYTF
TRBD2 | few | TRBJ2-3 | TRBV7-3 | TGTGCCAGCAGCTTATCGGCGGGGGGGCGGGCAGATACGCAGTATTTT | CASSLSAGGRADTQYF
TRBD1 | once | TRBJ1-2 | TRBV9 | TGTGACTGCAGCGACCGGGACAGGGGGCGCGGGACCTTC | CDCSDRDRGRGTF
- | - | TRBJ2-7 | TRBV28 | TGTGCCAGCAGTTTTAGTCCGCAGGGAGTGGGGGAGCAGTACTTC | CASSFSPQGVGEQYF